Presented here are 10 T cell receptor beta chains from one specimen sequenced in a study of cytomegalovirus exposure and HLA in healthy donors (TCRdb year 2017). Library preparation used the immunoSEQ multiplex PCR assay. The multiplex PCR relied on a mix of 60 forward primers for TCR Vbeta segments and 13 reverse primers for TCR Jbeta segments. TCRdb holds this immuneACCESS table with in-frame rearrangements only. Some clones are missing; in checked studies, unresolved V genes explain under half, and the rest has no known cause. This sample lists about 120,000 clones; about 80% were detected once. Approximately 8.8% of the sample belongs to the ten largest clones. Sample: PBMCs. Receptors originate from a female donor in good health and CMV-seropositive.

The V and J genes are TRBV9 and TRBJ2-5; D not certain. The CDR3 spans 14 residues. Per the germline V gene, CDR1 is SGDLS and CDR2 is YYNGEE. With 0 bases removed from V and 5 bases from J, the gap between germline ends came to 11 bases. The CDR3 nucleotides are TGTGCCAGCAGCGTAGATGGTACCCGGGAGACCCAGTACTTC. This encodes CASSVDGTRETQYF.

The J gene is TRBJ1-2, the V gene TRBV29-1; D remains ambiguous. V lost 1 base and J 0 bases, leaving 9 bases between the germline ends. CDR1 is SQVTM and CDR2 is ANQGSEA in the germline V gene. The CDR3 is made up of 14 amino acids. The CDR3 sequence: CSVEGLQTNYGYTF. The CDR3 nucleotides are TGCAGCGTTGAAGGACTCCAGACTAACTATGGCTACACCTTC. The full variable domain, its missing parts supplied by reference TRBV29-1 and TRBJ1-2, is SAVISQKPSRDICQRGTSLTIQCQVDSQVTMMFWYRQQPGQSLTLIATANQGSEATYESGFVIDKFPISRPNLTFSTLTVSNMSPEDSSIYLCSVEGLQTNYGYTFGSGTRLTVV.

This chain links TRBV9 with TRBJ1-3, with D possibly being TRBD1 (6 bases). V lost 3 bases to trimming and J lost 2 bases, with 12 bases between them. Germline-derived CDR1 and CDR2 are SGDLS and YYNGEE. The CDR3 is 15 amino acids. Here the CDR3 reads CASSGGGLAGNTIYF. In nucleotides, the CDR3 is TGTGCCAGCAGCGGCGGGGGCCTCGCTGGAAACACCATATATTTT.

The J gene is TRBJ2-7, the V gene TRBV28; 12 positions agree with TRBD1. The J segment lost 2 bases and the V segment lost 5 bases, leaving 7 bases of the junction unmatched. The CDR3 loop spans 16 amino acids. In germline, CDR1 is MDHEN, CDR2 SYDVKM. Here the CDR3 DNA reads TGTGCCAGCAGTCCGTTGGGACAGGGGGCCACCTACGAGCAGTACTTC. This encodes CASSPLGQGATYEQYF. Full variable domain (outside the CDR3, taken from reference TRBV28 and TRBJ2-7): DVKVTQSSRYLVKRTGEKVFLECVQDMDHENMFWYRQDPGLGLRLIYFSYDVKMKEKGDIPEGYSVSREKKERFSLILESASTNQTSMYLCASSPLGQGATYEQYFGPGTRLTVT.

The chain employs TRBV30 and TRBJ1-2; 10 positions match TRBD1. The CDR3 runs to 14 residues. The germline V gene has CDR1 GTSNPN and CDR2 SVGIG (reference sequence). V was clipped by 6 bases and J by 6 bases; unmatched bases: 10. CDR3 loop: CACPLGQGEDGYTF. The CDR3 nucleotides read TGTGCCTGCCCTCTTGGACAGGGGGAAGATGGCTACACCTTC.

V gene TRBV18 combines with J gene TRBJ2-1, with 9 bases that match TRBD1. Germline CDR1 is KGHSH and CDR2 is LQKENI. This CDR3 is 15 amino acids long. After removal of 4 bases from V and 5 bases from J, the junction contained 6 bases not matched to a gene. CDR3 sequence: CASSLGTGNHNEQFF. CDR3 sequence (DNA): TGTGCCAGCTCACTTGGGACAGGGAATCACAATGAGCAGTTCTTC.

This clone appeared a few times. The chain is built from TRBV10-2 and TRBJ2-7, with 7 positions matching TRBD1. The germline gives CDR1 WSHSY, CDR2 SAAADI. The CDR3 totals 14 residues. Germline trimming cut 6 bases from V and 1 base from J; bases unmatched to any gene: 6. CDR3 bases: TGCGCCAGCAGAGAGACAGGGACGTCCTACGAGCAGTACTTC. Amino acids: CASRETGTSYEQYF.

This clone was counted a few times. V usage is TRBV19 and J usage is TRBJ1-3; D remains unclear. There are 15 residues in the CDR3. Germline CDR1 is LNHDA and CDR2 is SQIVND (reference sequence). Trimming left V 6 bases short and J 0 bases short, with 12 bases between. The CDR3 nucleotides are TGTGCCAGTAGCCCTGGGCCAGTCTCTGGAAACACCATATATTTT. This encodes CASSPGPVSGNTIYF.

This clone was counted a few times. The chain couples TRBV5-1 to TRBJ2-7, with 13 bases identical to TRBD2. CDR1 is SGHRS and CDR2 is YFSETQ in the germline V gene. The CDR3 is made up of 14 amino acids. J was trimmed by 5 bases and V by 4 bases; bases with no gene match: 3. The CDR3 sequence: CASSLGLAGDEQYF. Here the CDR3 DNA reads TGCGCCAGCAGCCTCGGACTAGCGGGGGACGAGCAGTACTTC.

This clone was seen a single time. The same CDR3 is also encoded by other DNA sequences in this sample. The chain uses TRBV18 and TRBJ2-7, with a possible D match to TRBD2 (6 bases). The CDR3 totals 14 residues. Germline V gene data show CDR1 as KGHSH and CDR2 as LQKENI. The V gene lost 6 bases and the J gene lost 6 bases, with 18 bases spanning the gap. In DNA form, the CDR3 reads TGTGCCAGCTCTCCCCAGGGTTTGGAGGGCGAGCAGTACTTC. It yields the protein CASSPQGLEGEQYF.